This T cell receptor beta chain was observed in a study of breast tumors, draining lymph nodes, adjacent tissues (dated by TCRdb to 2016 to 2017). For context, the study as a whole: TCR beta repertoires were compared across tumor, adjacent nontumor tissue and axillary lymph nodes obtained from breast cancer patients. In human breast cancer, the study set out to evaluate how tumor, surrounding tissue and draining lymph node repertoires relate to one another and whether T cells may move between these sites.

V is reduced by 2 bases and J by 9 bases, leaving a spacing of 14 bases between them. Its CDR3 holds 15 amino acids, cysteine through phenylalanine. The entry retains the CDR3 DNA only, 45 bases that are in frame from base 1. CDR1 is given as MNHEY and CDR2 as SVGEGT, both from the germline V gene. The paper as a whole reports these results and caveats: The conclusion that tumor T cells originate in lymph nodes was presented as consistent with a hypothesis rather than as directly demonstrated. A scenario in which most tumor T cells derive from the lymph node and then expand within tumor tissue was judged to be consistent with the data. Tumor and nontumor tissue repertoires were found to be significantly more similar in luminal-like than in basal-like breast cancer. Tumors showed preferential V and J gene usage, and their T-cell repertoire diversity fell below that of lymph nodes yet above that of nontumor tissue.

This sample was sequenced with an Illumina HiSeq 2000. TCR beta chain libraries were generated through multiplex PCR amplification. High-throughput sequencing was used to analyze the amplified TCR beta chain products. TCRdb ran its own pipeline on the public reads, namely fastp trimming at Q25 and MiXCR clone calling, and kept in-frame beta chains. CDR3 protein duplicates are merged, each entry listing the most common genes and DNA. Counted in this sample were about 140,000 distinct CDR3 sequences; about 33% of them appeared once. The ten largest clones represent less than 2.5% of the sample. A remark on this clonotype: It has no known antigen specificity. It has no much larger one-base neighbor in the sample; base qualities were not kept.

Lymph node samples were obtained from the axillary draining lymph nodes of breast cancer patients. The rearranged segments are TRBV6-2 or TRBV6-3 and TRBJ1-6, with a weak D call of TRBD1 (6 bases match). The source material was axillary lymph node tissue. This TCR came from a female donor with breast cancer. Some clones in this sample may be carry-over from other donors' samples. CDR3 region: CASSYELTGSSPLHF. The DNA is TGTGCCAGCAGTTACGAGCTGACAGGCTCTTCACCCCTCCACTTT.